These T cell receptor beta chains were read from a single sample in a study of T cells after yellow fever vaccination. TCRdb recomputed calls from the 5' RACE reads with MiXCR, one row per CDR3 protein. The sample records 450,000 to 650,000 distinct CDR3 sequences, around a fifth being singletons. The source material was PBMCs, sampled about 21 days after the first yellow fever vaccination. All receptors derive from a man between 18 and 35 years old who received the YFV17D yellow fever vaccine. The CDR3 runs from the conserved cysteine through the conserved F or W. Fields, in order: CDR3 DNA, CDR3 protein, D gene, V gene, J gene, clone size. D genes are given only for firm matches. Expanded clones get a size class; other rows say once, few or many, or leave the size out.

cdr3_nt: TGTGCCAGCTCATCCGGGACAGGGGGCGCCTACGAGCAGTACTTC; cdr3_aa: CASSSGTGGAYEQYF; d_call: TRBD1; v_call: TRBV18; j_call: TRBJ2-7; clone_size: .
cdr3_nt: TGCAGTGCTAAACAGGGGCCCACAGATACGCAGTATTTT; cdr3_aa: CSAKQGPTDTQYF; d_call: TRBD1; v_call: TRBV20-1; j_call: TRBJ2-3; clone_size: .
cdr3_nt: TGTGCCAGTAGTATCGGAGGAACCGGAAACACCATATATTTT; cdr3_aa: CASSIGGTGNTIYF; d_call: .; v_call: TRBV19; j_call: TRBJ1-3; clone_size: .
cdr3_nt: TGCGCCAGCAGCCAATTCCGGGAACGGAACGAGCAGTACTTC; cdr3_aa: CASSQFRERNEQYF; d_call: .; v_call: TRBV4-3; j_call: TRBJ2-7; clone_size: .
cdr3_nt: TGTGCCAGCAGCTTAGCACAGTCGGGCGGCGGGGAGCTGTTTTTT; cdr3_aa: CASSLAQSGGGELFF; d_call: .; v_call: TRBV7-8; j_call: TRBJ2-2; clone_size: few
cdr3_nt: TGTGCCAGCAGCTTCACCCACACTGAAGCTTTCTTT; cdr3_aa: CASSFTHTEAFF; d_call: .; v_call: TRBV28; j_call: TRBJ1-1; clone_size: .
cdr3_nt: TGTGCCAGTAGGCGGACAGGGACTAACTATGGCTACACCTTC; cdr3_aa: CASRRTGTNYGYTF; d_call: TRBD1; v_call: TRBV14; j_call: TRBJ1-2; clone_size: .
cdr3_nt: TGTGCCAGCAGACAAGACCGGGCCGCATACGAGCAGTACTTC; cdr3_aa: CASRQDRAAYEQYF; d_call: .; v_call: TRBV27; j_call: TRBJ2-7; clone_size: few
cdr3_nt: TGCGCCAGTCAGGAAGGGAACACTGAAGCTTTCTTT; cdr3_aa: CASQEGNTEAFF; d_call: .; v_call: TRBV5-1; j_call: TRBJ1-1; clone_size: once
cdr3_nt: TGCGCCAGCAGCTTGGCCGCGGGGGCTGGAAACACCATATATTTT; cdr3_aa: CASSLAAGAGNTIYF; d_call: .; v_call: TRBV5-1; j_call: TRBJ1-3; clone_size: .
cdr3_nt: TGTGCCAGCAGTTACGTAAGCAGCGGGGAGCTGTTTTTT; cdr3_aa: CASSYVSSGELFF; d_call: .; v_call: TRBV6-6; j_call: TRBJ2-2; clone_size: few
cdr3_nt: TGTGCCAGCAGCCTTGGGACCGGGGCCCACCGTCACACGCAGTATTTT; cdr3_aa: CASSLGTGAHRHTQYF; d_call: .; v_call: TRBV7-7; j_call: TRBJ2-3; clone_size: few
cdr3_nt: TGCGCCAGCAGCTTGGAGGCAGGGGGTGTCTCCTACGAGCAGTACTTC; cdr3_aa: CASSLEAGGVSYEQYF; d_call: TRBD1; v_call: TRBV5-1; j_call: TRBJ2-7; clone_size: few
cdr3_nt: TGTGCCAGCAGTAAAATCAGGGTTAATCAGCCCCAGCATTTT; cdr3_aa: CASSKIRVNQPQHF; d_call: .; v_call: TRBV6-2/TRBV6-3; j_call: TRBJ1-5; clone_size: few
cdr3_nt: TGCGCCAGCAGCCCGCGCCGGGACACGAACACTGAAGCTTTCTTT; cdr3_aa: CASSPRRDTNTEAFF; d_call: .; v_call: TRBV5-1; j_call: TRBJ1-1; clone_size: .
cdr3_nt: TGTGCCAGCAGCTTAGTGGCTCAGTCGGATACGCAGTATTTT; cdr3_aa: CASSLVAQSDTQYF; d_call: .; v_call: TRBV11-3; j_call: TRBJ2-3; clone_size: .
cdr3_nt: TGTGCCAGCCGGCGGAGTCCGAATGAAAAACTGTTTTTT; cdr3_aa: CASRRSPNEKLFF; d_call: .; v_call: TRBV7-9; j_call: TRBJ1-4; clone_size: .
cdr3_nt: TGTGCCAGCGCCCCCCTCCCAGGGTCCTCTGGAAACACCATATATTTT; cdr3_aa: CASAPLPGSSGNTIYF; d_call: .; v_call: TRBV6-1; j_call: TRBJ1-3; clone_size: many
cdr3_nt: TGCAGTGCTAGTCCCCGCGTAGCGGGGAAAGAGACCCAGTACTTC; cdr3_aa: CSASPRVAGKETQYF; d_call: TRBD2; v_call: TRBV20-1; j_call: TRBJ2-5; clone_size: few
cdr3_nt: TGTGCCAGCAGGCCTACCGGGCTAGCCTACAATGAGCAGTTCTTC; cdr3_aa: CASRPTGLAYNEQFF; d_call: .; v_call: TRBV7-3; j_call: TRBJ2-1; clone_size: few
cdr3_nt: TGTGCCAGCAGCTTAATTGGGGGCCTTCTTCAAGAGGAGCAGTTCTTC; cdr3_aa: CASSLIGGLLQEEQFF; d_call: .; v_call: TRBV7-2; j_call: TRBJ2-1; clone_size: .
cdr3_nt: TGTGCCTCCAGCCAAGCCCTATCCAGGGAGAACACCAGGGAGCTGTTTTTT; cdr3_aa: CASSQALSRENTRELFF; d_call: .; v_call: TRBV3-1; j_call: TRBJ2-2; clone_size: once
cdr3_nt: TGCAGCGTTGAAGACTGGGACAGGGGGGGCGAGCAGTACTTC; cdr3_aa: CSVEDWDRGGEQYF; d_call: TRBD1; v_call: TRBV29-1; j_call: TRBJ2-7; clone_size: many
cdr3_nt: TGTGCCAGCTCACCCAGAGGGTCTGGGGAGACCCAGTACTTC; cdr3_aa: CASSPRGSGETQYF; d_call: .; v_call: TRBV18; j_call: TRBJ2-5; clone_size: few
cdr3_nt: TGCGCCAGCAGACTTTACGGGGGAGATGAGCAGTTCTTC; cdr3_aa: CASRLYGGDEQFF; d_call: .; v_call: TRBV5-1; j_call: TRBJ2-1; clone_size: few
cdr3_nt: TGTGCCAGCAGTTTTCGGGGGAGTGAAGCTTTCTTT; cdr3_aa: CASSFRGSEAFF; d_call: .; v_call: TRBV28; j_call: TRBJ1-1; clone_size: many
cdr3_nt: TGCGCCAGTAATCCGGGACAGAAGACAGATACGCAGTATTTT; cdr3_aa: CASNPGQKTDTQYF; d_call: TRBD1; v_call: TRBV5-1; j_call: TRBJ2-3; clone_size: many
cdr3_nt: TGTGCCAGCAGCGCAGACCGACTAGCGGATCATGAAGATACGCAGTATTTT; cdr3_aa: CASSADRLADHEDTQYF; d_call: TRBD2; v_call: TRBV7-8; j_call: TRBJ2-3; clone_size: .
cdr3_nt: TGTGCCAGCAGCGGGGGGGCTAGGAATGAGCAGTTCTTC; cdr3_aa: CASSGGARNEQFF; d_call: .; v_call: TRBV5-4; j_call: TRBJ2-1; clone_size: .
cdr3_nt: TGTGCCAGTAGTCCCCGACTAGCGGGGACAAGCTCCTACAATGAGCAGTTCTTC; cdr3_aa: CASSPRLAGTSSYNEQFF; d_call: TRBD2; v_call: TRBV19; j_call: TRBJ2-1; clone_size: .
cdr3_nt: TGCGCCAGCAGCCCGGTTCCCGGGGCCGGGGAGCTGTTTTTT; cdr3_aa: CASSPVPGAGELFF; d_call: .; v_call: TRBV4-1; j_call: TRBJ2-2; clone_size: .
cdr3_nt: TGTGCCAGCAGCCCTCGCGCCGGGGGCACAGATACGCAGTATTTT; cdr3_aa: CASSPRAGGTDTQYF; d_call: .; v_call: TRBV7-2; j_call: TRBJ2-3; clone_size: .
cdr3_nt: TGCAGCGTTGAGGAGTTAACTCCAGATACGCAGTATTTT; cdr3_aa: CSVEELTPDTQYF; d_call: .; v_call: TRBV29-1; j_call: TRBJ2-3; clone_size: .
cdr3_nt: TGTGCCAGCAGTCGGTACAGGGACTCCTACGAGCAGTACTTC; cdr3_aa: CASSRYRDSYEQYF; d_call: .; v_call: TRBV7-2; j_call: TRBJ2-7; clone_size: few
cdr3_nt: TGCAGTGCTAGAGCGGGGCAGGGAGAGACCCAGTACTTC; cdr3_aa: CSARAGQGETQYF; d_call: .; v_call: TRBV20-1; j_call: TRBJ2-5; clone_size: .
cdr3_nt: TGTGCCAGCAGTGAATCCCAGGGGGTCAATTCACCCCTCCACTTT; cdr3_aa: CASSESQGVNSPLHF; d_call: TRBD1; v_call: TRBV25-1; j_call: TRBJ1-6; clone_size: .
cdr3_nt: TGTGCCAGGAGCCCTCGGCTCGTAGAGACCCAGTACTTC; cdr3_aa: CARSPRLVETQYF; d_call: .; v_call: TRBV5-3; j_call: TRBJ2-5; clone_size: .
cdr3_nt: TGTGCCAGCAGTTACTCGGTACGACGGACACAAGAGACCCAGTACTTC; cdr3_aa: CASSYSVRRTQETQYF; d_call: .; v_call: TRBV6-5; j_call: TRBJ2-5; clone_size: .
cdr3_nt: TGCAGCGGGACAGGGGGAGCGAAAGGTCAGTTCTTC; cdr3_aa: CSGTGGAKGQFF; d_call: TRBD1; v_call: TRBV29-1; j_call: TRBJ2-1; clone_size: many
cdr3_nt: TGTGCCAGCAGCGGGCGGGCCGGGGAGCTGTTTTTT; cdr3_aa: CASSGRAGELFF; d_call: .; v_call: TRBV4-2; j_call: TRBJ2-2; clone_size: few
cdr3_nt: TGTGCCAGCTCACCTAACAGAAACTCGAACACTGAAGCTTTCTTT; cdr3_aa: CASSPNRNSNTEAFF; d_call: .; v_call: TRBV18; j_call: TRBJ1-1; clone_size: few
cdr3_nt: TGTGCCAGCAGCCAAGATTGGGAAGGGAACAGTGAAGCTTTCTTT; cdr3_aa: CASSQDWEGNSEAFF; d_call: .; v_call: TRBV4-2; j_call: TRBJ1-1; clone_size: .
cdr3_nt: TGTGCCATCAGCGATCCCAAGACAGGGGCCGCAGATACGCAGTATTTT; cdr3_aa: CAISDPKTGAADTQYF; d_call: TRBD1; v_call: TRBV10-3; j_call: TRBJ2-3; clone_size: .
cdr3_nt: TGTGCCAGCAGCTTTGACAGGGATGGCTACACCTTC; cdr3_aa: CASSFDRDGYTF; d_call: TRBD1; v_call: TRBV5-5; j_call: TRBJ1-2; clone_size: few
cdr3_nt: TGCAGTGCCCGGCTAGCGGCTCGTCCCACAGATACGCAGTATTTT; cdr3_aa: CSARLAARPTDTQYF; d_call: TRBD2; v_call: TRBV20-1; j_call: TRBJ2-3; clone_size: .
cdr3_nt: TGTGCCAGCGGGTTTTGGGAGACCCAGTACTTC; cdr3_aa: CASGFWETQYF; d_call: .; v_call: TRBV2; j_call: TRBJ2-5; clone_size: .
cdr3_nt: TGCGCCAGCAGCTTGACGGGCGGGGGAGCTAACTATGGCTACACCTTC; cdr3_aa: CASSLTGGGANYGYTF; d_call: .; v_call: TRBV5-1; j_call: TRBJ1-2; clone_size: .
cdr3_nt: TGTGCCAGCAGACACCGGACAGGGGTAAAACTGTTTTTT; cdr3_aa: CASRHRTGVKLFF; d_call: TRBD1; v_call: TRBV7-8; j_call: TRBJ1-4; clone_size: .
cdr3_nt: TGTGCCAGCAGCCAAGTAAACCTGCGACAGGATACCTACGAGCAGTACTTC; cdr3_aa: CASSQVNLRQDTYEQYF; d_call: .; v_call: TRBV4-2; j_call: TRBJ2-7; clone_size: .
cdr3_nt: TGCGCCAGCAGCCAAGATCGGCGGACGGAAGCTAACTATGGCTACACCTTC; cdr3_aa: CASSQDRRTEANYGYTF; d_call: .; v_call: TRBV4-3; j_call: TRBJ1-2; clone_size: .
cdr3_nt: TGTGCCATCAGTAGACAGGGGATGAACACCGGGGAGCTGTTTTTT; cdr3_aa: CAISRQGMNTGELFF; d_call: TRBD1; v_call: TRBV10-3; j_call: TRBJ2-2; clone_size: few
cdr3_nt: TGCGCCAGCAGCACCCCTCAGGGGAATGAGCAGTTCTTC; cdr3_aa: CASSTPQGNEQFF; d_call: .; v_call: TRBV5-1; j_call: TRBJ2-1; clone_size: many